The 18 T cell receptor beta chains below come from one sample, sequenced in a study of T cells in localized non-small cell lung cancer. Some clones are missing from TCRdb's copy, which holds only in-frame ones; the method was immunoSEQ multiplex PCR. The table records 6,000 or so clones, around 90% of them present only once. This specimen was peripheral blood, taken before any cancer treatment. The receptors originated from a male donor aged 60 or over with stage I lung adenocarcinoma.

This clone was seen only a few times. The chain uses TRBV7-2 and TRBJ1-1; D remains unclear. Germline values: CDR1 SGHTA, CDR2 FQGNSA. The V gene lost 2 bases and the J gene lost 4 bases, with 20 bases spanning the gap. The CDR3 spans 17 residues. CDR3 amino acids: CASSLSATAGFSTEAFF. The CDR3 DNA follows: TGTGCCAGCAGCTTATCAGCCACGGCAGGTTTTTCCACTGAAGCTTTCTTT.

This sequence joins TRBV5-1 and TRBJ2-3, with 13 bases matching TRBD2. The CDR3 extends over 16 amino acids. From germline, CDR1 is SGHRS and CDR2 YFSETQ. Trimming at V came to 4 bases and at J to 4 bases, leaving 6 bases not matched to a gene. In DNA, the CDR3 is TGCGCCAGCAGCGAGGGACTAGCGGGAATAGCAGATACGCAGTATTTT. Translating it yields CASSEGLAGIADTQYF.

J is TRBJ2-3 and V is TRBV6-1; the match to TRBD2 covers 12 bases. J was trimmed by 6 bases and V by 2 bases; bases with no gene match: 3. This CDR3 is 15 amino acids long. From germline, CDR1 is MNHNS and CDR2 SASEGT. As DNA, the CDR3 is TGTGCCAGCAGTGAACTAGCGGGGGGGCCTGATACGCAGTATTTT. Protein product: CASSELAGGPDTQYF.

This clone was detected once. The rearrangement joins TRBV6-1 to TRBJ2-2; the D gene is possibly TRBD1 (6 bases). The V and J ends lost 2 bases and 6 bases respectively, with 10 bases between them. Germline lookup yields CDR1 MNHNS and CDR2 SASEGT. The CDR3 runs to 14 residues. The CDR3 DNA reads as TGTGCCAGCAGTGAACCAACAGGGCCCGGGGAGCTGTTTTTT. It is translated as CASSEPTGPGELFF.

This chain uses TRBV2 with TRBJ2-7; no clear D. The CDR3 length is 13 residues. The germline V gene encodes CDR1 SNHLY and CDR2 FYNNEI. The V end lost 5 bases, the J end lost 2 bases, and 10 bases lay between the germline ends. The CDR3 nucleotides read TGTGCCAGCAGTTCGACGGTGACCTACGAGCAGTACTTC. Encoded protein: CASSSTVTYEQYF. Together with reference TRBV2 and TRBJ2-7, the CDR3 gives the full variable domain: EPEVTQTPSHQVTQMGQEVILRCVPISNHLYFYWYRQILGQKVEFLVSFYNNEISEKSEIFDDQFSVERPDGSNFTLKIRSTKLEDSAMYFCASSSTVTYEQYFGPGTRLTVT.

This clone was found a few times. The chain carries TRBV6-4 and TRBJ2-1; D not certain. This CDR3 region has 13 residues. Germline-derived CDR1 and CDR2 are MRHNA and SNTAGT. V gave up 3 bases and J gave up 7 bases, with 10 bases separating them. The chain's CDR3 is CASSEAPGNEQFF. The CDR3 DNA reads TGTGCCAGCAGTGAAGCGCCCGGGAATGAGCAGTTCTTC.

The V call is TRBV4-1, the J call TRBJ2-7; either TRBD1 or TRBD2 may supply D (6 bases each). The germline V gene has CDR1 MGHRA and CDR2 YSYEKL. With 2 bases removed from V and 6 bases from J, the gap between germline ends came to 17 bases. The length of the CDR3 is 15 residues. CDR3 nucleotides: TGCGCCAGCAGCCAACTCCCGGGGGCGACGTCCGAGCAGTACTTC. Residues: CASSQLPGATSEQYF.

The V call is TRBV5-5, the J call TRBJ1-4; 9 positions match TRBD1. CDR1 is SGHKS and CDR2 is YYEKEE in the germline V gene (reference sequence). Unmatched junction bases numbered 3, after V lost 0 bases and J lost 3 bases. This CDR3 region has 16 residues. The CDR3 is CASSLGTGEPNEKLFF. In DNA, the CDR3 is TGTGCCAGCAGCTTGGGGACAGGGGAACCTAATGAAAAACTGTTTTTT.

This sequence joins TRBV6-1 and TRBJ1-2; no firm D call. This CDR3 is built from 15 residues. V gave up 0 bases and J gave up 5 bases, with 13 bases separating them. Looked up from germline, CDR1 is MNHNS and CDR2 is SASEGT. In nucleotides, the CDR3 is TGTGCCAGCAGTGAAGCGGGGAGGGAGAATTATGGCTACACCTTC. Amino acid sequence: CASSEAGRENYGYTF.

V and J are TRBV6-6 and TRBJ2-1; no reliable D call. V shed 1 base and J shed 5 bases, with 3 bases lying between them. Germline V gene lookup returns CDR1 MNHNY and CDR2 SVGAGI (reference sequence). The CDR3 runs 12 residues. The CDR3 DNA reads as TGTGCCAGCAGTTACTGGAACAATGAGCAGTTCTTC. It codes for CASSYWNNEQFF.

This chain uses TRBV10-2 with TRBJ2-1; 14 bases match TRBD2. V trimming: 6 bases; J trimming: 7 bases; junction bases outside the gene matches: 2. Germline V gene data show CDR1 as WSHSY and CDR2 as SAAADI. The length of the CDR3 is 14 residues. CDR3 sequence (DNA): TGCGCCAGCAGGACTAGCGGGGGGGCAAATGAGCAGTTCTTC. This gives the protein CASRTSGGANEQFF.

V usage is TRBV10-3 and J usage is TRBJ2-7; 9 bases align to TRBD2. The CDR3 consists of 15 residues. V dropped 4 bases and J dropped 2; count of bases not matched to a gene: 6. CDR1 ENHRY and CDR2 SYGVKD come from the germline V gene. The CDR3 here is CAISAGTSRTYEQYV. DNA of the CDR3: TGTGCCATCAGTGCCGGGACTAGCCGTACCTACGAGCAGTACGTC.

The chain links TRBV5-1 to TRBJ1-1, with D hard to call. Trimming took 4 bases from V and 6 from J, leaving 10 bases between them. Germline V CDR1 and CDR2: SGHRS, YFSETQ. CDR3 length: 12 amino acids. In nucleotides, the CDR3 is TGCGCCAGCAGCGCAGAAACGGCTGAAGCTTTCTTT. Amino acid sequence: CASSAETAEAFF.

The CDR3 region is CAWSAPRTGKGRAYEQYF. The CDR3, as DNA: TGTGCCTGGAGTGCCCCCCGGACAGGGAAGGGACGAGCCTACGAGCAGTACTTC. The rearrangement links TRBV30 to TRBJ2-7, with 8 bases lining up with TRBD1. The CDR3 runs 18 residues. Germline lookup yields CDR1 GTSNPN and CDR2 SVGIG (reference sequence). Trimming removed 1 base from V and 2 bases from J; junction bases left unmatched: 16. Based on the CDR3 plus reference TRBV30 and TRBJ2-7, the full variable domain is SQTIHQWPATLVQPVGSPLSLECTVEGTSNPNLYWYRQAAGRGLQLLFYSVGIGQISSEVPQNLSASRPQDRQFILSSKKLLLSDSGFYLCAWSAPRTGKGRAYEQYFGPGTRLTVT.

The rearrangement uses TRBV5-1 and TRBJ1-1; TRBD1 matches at 7 bases. Germline values: CDR1 SGHRS, CDR2 YFSETQ. The CDR3 length is 15 residues. Losses at the gene ends were 5 bases for V and 5 bases for J; bases not matched to a gene: 12. For the CDR3, the DNA is TGCGCCAGCAGGGAGGGGGCTGCAGGGGTGACTGAAGCTTTCTTT. It translates to CASREGAAGVTEAFF.

The chain has TRBV6-4 and TRBJ2-3; D gene uncertain. The CDR3 length is 13 residues. V was pared by 2 bases and J by 0 bases, with 3 bases between. The germline V gene has CDR1 MRHNA and CDR2 SNTAGT. For the CDR3, the DNA is TGTGCCAGCAGTGACACTAGCACAGATACGCAGTATTTT. Amino acids: CASSDTSTDTQYF.

The J gene is TRBJ2-2, the V gene TRBV10-3; D not certain. The CDR3 contains 13 residues. CDR1 is ENHRY and CDR2 is SYGVKD in the germline V gene. V was shortened by 0 bases and J by 7 bases, with 6 bases between the two germline ends. DNA for the CDR3: TGTGCCATCAGTGAGTCGAACGGCGGGGAGCTGTTTTTT. Protein sequence: CAISESNGGELFF.

This clone has a single count. The chain is built from TRBV9 and TRBJ2-4, with D unresolved. V lost 1 base and J lost 0, with 8 bases in between. The CDR3 covers 15 residues. Germline V gene data show CDR1 as SGDLS and CDR2 as YYNGEE. The CDR3 here is CASSVLQLAKNIQYF. Here the CDR3 DNA reads TGTGCCAGCAGCGTATTACAGTTAGCCAAAAACATTCAGTACTTC.